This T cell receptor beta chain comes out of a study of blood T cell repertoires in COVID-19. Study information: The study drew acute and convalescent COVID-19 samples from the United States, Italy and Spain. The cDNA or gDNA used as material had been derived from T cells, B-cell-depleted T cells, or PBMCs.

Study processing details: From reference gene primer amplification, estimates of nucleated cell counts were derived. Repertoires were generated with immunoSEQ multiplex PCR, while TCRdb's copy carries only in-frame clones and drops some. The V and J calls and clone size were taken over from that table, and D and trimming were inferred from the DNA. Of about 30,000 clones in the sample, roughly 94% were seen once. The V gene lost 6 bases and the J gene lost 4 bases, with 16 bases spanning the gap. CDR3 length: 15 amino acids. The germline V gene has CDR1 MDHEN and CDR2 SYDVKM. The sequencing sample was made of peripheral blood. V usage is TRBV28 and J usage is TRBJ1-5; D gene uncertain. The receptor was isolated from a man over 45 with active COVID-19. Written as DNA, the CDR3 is TGTGCCAGCAGCAGTCACGGAACTAGTAATCAGCCCCAGCATTTT. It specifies CASSSHGTSNQPQHF. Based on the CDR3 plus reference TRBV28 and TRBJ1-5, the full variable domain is DVKVTQSSRYLVKRTGEKVFLECVQDMDHENMFWYRQDPGLGLRLIYFSYDVKMKEKGDIPEGYSVSREKKERFSLILESASTNQTSMYLCASSSHGTSNQPQHFGDGTRLSIL.